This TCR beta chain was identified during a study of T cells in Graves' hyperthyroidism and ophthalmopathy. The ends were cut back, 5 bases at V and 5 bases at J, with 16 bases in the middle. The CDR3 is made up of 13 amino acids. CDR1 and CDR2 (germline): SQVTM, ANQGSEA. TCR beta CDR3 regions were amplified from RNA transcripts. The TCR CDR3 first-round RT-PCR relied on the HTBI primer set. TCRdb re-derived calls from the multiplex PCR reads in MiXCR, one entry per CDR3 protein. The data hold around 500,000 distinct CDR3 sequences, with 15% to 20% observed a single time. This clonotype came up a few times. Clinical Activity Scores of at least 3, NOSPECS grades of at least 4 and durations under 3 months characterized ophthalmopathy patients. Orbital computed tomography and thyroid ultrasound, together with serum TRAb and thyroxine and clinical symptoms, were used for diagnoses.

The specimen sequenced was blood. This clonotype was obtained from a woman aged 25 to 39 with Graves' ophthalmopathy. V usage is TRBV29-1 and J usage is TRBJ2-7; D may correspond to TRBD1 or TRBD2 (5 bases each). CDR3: CSVQGPLGNEQYF. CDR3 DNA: TGCAGCGTTCAGGGACCCCTAGGGAACGAGCAGTACTTC.